The rows below give T cell receptor beta chains drawn from one sample of a study of cytomegalovirus exposure and HLA in healthy donors. Profiled with immunoSEQ multiplex PCR; TCRdb holds only in-frame clones, not every one. The table lists 150,000 to 200,000 clones, around 83% of them singletons. Input material: PBMCs. The source of these receptors is a male donor in good health and CMV-seropositive. CDR3s include the opening cysteine and the closing phenylalanine or tryptophan. D genes are given only for firm matches. Size is stated for part of the rows, as once, few or many counts, or as a class when the clone is expanded.

TRBV28	.	.	TRBJ2-2	CASSFQAPTGELFF	TGTGCCAGCAGTTTTCAGGCCCCAACCGGGGAGCTGTTTTTT
TRBV5-1	TRBD1	.	TRBJ1-1	CASSSQQGLGTEAFF	TGCGCCAGCAGCTCACAACAGGGGCTAGGGACTGAAGCTTTCTTT
TRBV19	TRBD1	.	TRBJ2-7	CASSHGDSSYEQYF	TGTGCCAGTAGCCACGGGGACAGCTCCTACGAGCAGTACTTC
TRBV5-8	.	.	TRBJ2-1	CASSTGGSDPWPRNEQFF	TGTGCCAGCAGCACGGGGGGCTCGGACCCCTGGCCTAGAAATGAGCAGTTCTTC
TRBV10-1	.	.	TRBJ2-3	CASSESETDTQYF	TGCGCCAGCAGTGAGTCCGAGACAGATACGCAGTATTTT
TRBV27	TRBD1	.	TRBJ1-2	CASLLPGQANYGYTF	TGTGCCAGCCTTCTCCCCGGACAGGCTAACTATGGCTACACCTTC
TRBV10-2	TRBD1	.	TRBJ2-7	CASRRPGQRYEQYF	TGCGCCAGCAGGCGGCCGGGACAGCGCTACGAGCAGTACTTC
TRBV25-1	TRBD2	once	TRBJ2-3	CASSVTSGSGTDTQYF	TGTGCCAGCAGTGTTACTAGCGGGAGCGGGACAGATACGCAGTATTTT
TRBV28	.	.	TRBJ2-4	CASRDGQKNSQYF	TGTGCCAGCAGAGACGGACAGAAAAACAGTCAGTACTTC
TRBV7-6	TRBD2	.	TRBJ2-2	CASKDSGGTGELFF	TGTGCCAGCAAGGATTCGGGGGGCACCGGGGAGCTGTTTTTT
TRBV7-9	TRBD1	.	TRBJ1-1	CASSSLQGAEAFF	TGTGCCAGCAGCTCTTTACAGGGGGCCGAAGCTTTCTTT
TRBV27	TRBD1	.	TRBJ1-2	CASTDRVHGYTF	TGTGCCAGCACGGACAGGGTCCATGGCTACACCTTC
TRBV19	TRBD2	.	TRBJ2-3	CATTLAAPTDTQYF	TGTGCCACGACGCTAGCGGCCCCCACAGATACGCAGTATTTT
TRBV9	.	.	TRBJ1-6	CASSAGNRSSYNSPLHF	TGTGCCAGCAGCGCAGGGAACAGGAGCTCCTATAATTCACCCCTCCACTTT
TRBV25-1	.	.	TRBJ1-6	CASSEGSPGYNSPLHF	TGTGCCAGCAGTGAAGGGTCTCCGGGTTATAATTCACCCCTCCACTTT
TRBV28	.	.	TRBJ2-2	CASSLIAANTGELFF	TGTGCCAGCAGTTTAATTGCAGCGAACACCGGGGAGCTGTTTTTT
TRBV28	TRBD1	.	TRBJ2-1	CASSFSWDRWDNEQFF	TGTGCCAGCAGTTTCAGCTGGGACAGGTGGGACAATGAGCAGTTCTTC
TRBV7-2	TRBD1	.	TRBJ1-1	CAKQGLNTEAFF	TGTGCCAAACAGGGGCTGAACACTGAAGCTTTCTTT
TRBV27	TRBD2	.	TRBJ2-5	CASRGLAGVRRRDKETQYF	TGTGCCAGCAGGGGACTAGCGGGAGTGAGGAGGAGGGATAAAGAGACCCAGTACTTC
TRBV11-2	.	.	TRBJ2-2	CASRGPTALGELFF	TGTGCCAGCAGGGGGCCGACAGCTCTCGGGGAGCTGTTTTTT
TRBV28	TRBD2	many	TRBJ2-2	CASGGLAPNTGELFF	TGTGCCAGCGGAGGACTAGCGCCGAACACCGGGGAGCTGTTTTTT
TRBV6-1	.	.	TRBJ1-2	CASTRDYGYTF	TGTGCCAGCACGCGAGACTATGGCTACACCTTC
TRBV19	TRBD2	few	TRBJ2-7	CASRTSGAKGFYEQYF	TGTGCCAGTAGAACTAGCGGAGCTAAGGGATTCTACGAGCAGTACTTC
TRBV7-2	TRBD1	.	TRBJ1-1	CASSLNLASGTGSTEAFF	TGTGCCAGCAGCTTAAATTTGGCATCCGGGACAGGGTCCACTGAAGCTTTCTTT
TRBV15	.	.	TRBJ2-3	CATSRPLNTQYF	TGTGCCACCAGCAGGCCCCTAAATACGCAGTATTTT
TRBV29-1	.	.	TRBJ2-1	CSAGTSSYNEQFF	TGCAGCGCCGGGACATCCTCCTACAATGAGCAGTTCTTC
TRBV27	.	.	TRBJ2-7	CASSVGTMTYEQYF	TGTGCCAGCAGCGTGGGGACAATGACCTACGAGCAGTACTTC
TRBV28	.	.	TRBJ1-1	CASSLETEAFF	TGTGCCAGCAGCCTAGAGACTGAAGCTTTCTTT
TRBV19	TRBD2	.	TRBJ2-3	CASSISGGRDTQYF	TGTGCCAGTAGTATATCCGGGGGGAGAGATACGCAGTATTTT
TRBV7-8	TRBD2	.	TRBJ2-7	CASSSRLAGGEQYF	TGTGCCAGCAGCTCTCGACTAGCGGGGGGGGAGCAGTACTTC
TRBV7-2	.	.	TRBJ1-2	CASTAQGGAGYGYTF	TGTGCCAGCACCGCACAGGGAGGGGCCGGCTATGGCTACACCTTC
TRBV28	.	few	TRBJ2-7	CASSHWDFYSSYEQYF	TGTGCCAGCAGCCATTGGGACTTCTACAGCTCCTACGAGCAGTACTTC
TRBV29-1	.	once	TRBJ1-3	CSVDQINSGNTIYF	TGCAGCGTTGATCAGATAAACTCTGGAAACACCATATATTTT
TRBV6-4	.	.	TRBJ2-1	CASSPSVPSSYNEQFF	TGTGCCAGCAGCCCATCGGTGCCTAGCTCCTACAATGAGCAGTTCTTC
TRBV7-9	TRBD1	.	TRBJ1-1	CASSLAEQTGGTEAFF	TGTGCCAGCAGCTTAGCGGAGCAAACAGGGGGCACTGAAGCTTTCTTT
TRBV6-5	.	.	TRBJ2-7	CASSFGGNEQYF	TGTGCCAGCAGTTTCGGAGGAAACGAGCAGTACTTC
TRBV6-1	TRBD1	few	TRBJ1-1	CASSATGEASIAAFF	TGTGCCAGCAGTGCTACAGGGGAAGCATCGATTGCAGCTTTCTTT
TRBV5-6	TRBD1	.	TRBJ2-2	CASSPDRGNGELFF	TGTGCCAGCAGCCCCGACAGGGGGAACGGGGAGCTGTTTTTT
TRBV11-2	TRBD2	.	TRBJ2-5	CASSLTGGLDETQYF	TGTGCCAGCAGCCTCACCGGCGGACTAGACGAGACCCAGTACTTC
TRBV28	.	.	TRBJ1-5	CASSAGTIRPQHF	TGTGCCAGCAGTGCCGGGACAATCCGGCCCCAGCATTTT
TRBV11-3	.	few	TRBJ2-2	CASSRTGELFF	TGTGCCAGCAGTCGCACCGGGGAGCTGTTTTTT
TRBV7-6	.	.	TRBJ2-3	CASSTGTPADTQYF	TGTGCCAGCAGCACGGGGACTCCCGCAGATACGCAGTATTTT
TRBV28	TRBD2	.	TRBJ2-1	CASITAFGGRAYSPFF	TGTGCCAGCATAACCGCCTTTGGAGGGAGGGCCTATAGTCCGTTCTTC
TRBV6-5	.	.	TRBJ1-3	CASSYFGFSGNTIYF	TGTGCCAGCAGTTACTTCGGGTTCTCTGGAAACACCATATATTTT
TRBV28	.	few	TRBJ2-2	CASSLFIQGPGELFF	TGTGCCAGCAGTTTGTTCATTCAGGGTCCCGGGGAGCTGTTTTTT
TRBV5-1	.	.	TRBJ2-3	CASSTEGTDTQYF	TGCGCCAGCAGCACCGAGGGCACAGATACGCAGTATTTT